This T cell receptor beta chain was identified during a study of response to subunit inactivated influenza vaccine. V gave up 8 bases and J gave up 1 base, with 11 bases separating them. This CDR3 has 12 amino acids. CDR1 and CDR2 from the germline V gene are DFQATT and SNEGSKA (reference sequence). Whole-study results and caveats: Researchers suggested that each seasonal influenza vaccination recruits few new T cells.

This clonotype was observed a few times. The antigen remains unidentified. Each CDR3 protein is one row after TCRdb ran MiXCR on the RT-PCR reads. This sample has around 520,000 distinct CDR3 sequences, with about 25% found just once. This receptor was taken from a man in his fifties who received an inactivated influenza vaccine. This specimen consisted of CD4+ T cells sorted from PBMCs, obtained 5 days after vaccination. The J gene is TRBJ1-1, the V gene TRBV20-1; TRBD1 might be the D (5 bases). The DNA for the CDR3 is TGCAGTCCAAATCAGGGGAACACTGAAGCTTTCTTT. Translation gives CSPNQGNTEAFF.